This T cell receptor beta chain was documented in a study of blood T cell repertoires in COVID-19. In the original processing: Estimated nucleated cell counts came from reference gene primer amplification. Profiled with immunoSEQ multiplex PCR; TCRdb holds only in-frame clones, not every one. That table is the source of V, J and clone size, and D and trimming were worked out from the DNA. The table includes hundreds of thousands of clones, around nine tenths detected once. The sample was PBMCs or T cells enriched from blood (not recorded which). The sequence derives from a woman under 30 who had been exposed to COVID-19.

CDR3 nucleotides: TGCGCCAGCAGGCTCCGGGACAGGGAAAGTGACGAGCAGTACTTC. Amino acids: CASRLRDRESDEQYF. This rearrangement joins TRBV10-2 to TRBJ2-7, with 9 positions matching TRBD1. From germline, CDR1 is WSHSY and CDR2 SAAADI. Losses at the gene ends were 6 bases for V and 5 bases for J; bases not matched to a gene: 11. The CDR3 consists of 15 residues.